Following are 30 T cell receptor beta chains from one sample sequenced in a study of control samples from healthy donors and cancer patients. Clones were sequenced by immunoSEQ multiplex PCR, and TCRdb holds only the in-frame ones, with some missing. This table has 150,000 or so clones, approximately 94% appearing once. Sequencing input: blood. These receptors were collected from a man aged 40-49 years in good health.

The genes are TRBV30 and TRBJ1-2; D ambiguous. CDR1 and CDR2 (germline): GTSNPN, SVGIG (reference sequence). Deletions cut 2 bases from V and 7 bases from J, with 20 bases between. This CDR3 spans 15 amino acids. The CDR3 sequence is CAWSLGEGLTSGYTF. The CDR3 bases are TGTGCCTGGAGTTTGGGTGAGGGCCTTACCTCTGGCTACACCTTC.

CDR3 sequence reads: CASSYSMGNTIYF. The CDR3 DNA follows: TGTGCCAGCAGTTACTCGATGGGAAACACCATATATTTT. V and J are TRBV6-5 and TRBJ1-3, with no clear D. From germline, CDR1 is MNHEY and CDR2 SVGAGI. The germline V and J ends were trimmed by 0 bases and 4 bases, with 4 bases remaining between them. The CDR3 contains 13 residues.

The V call is TRBV19, the J call TRBJ2-7; D possibly corresponds to TRBD1 (5 bases). Trimming stripped 0 bases from V and 3 bases from J, with 12 bases between. The CDR3 runs to 15 residues. Germline assignment: CDR1 LNHDA and CDR2 SQIVND (reference sequence). The CDR3 spells CASSIDIQGRYEQYF. CDR3 in DNA: TGTGCCAGTAGTATAGATATTCAGGGTCGCTACGAGCAGTACTTC.

In its sample, this clone was seen a few times. V is TRBV5-5 and J is TRBJ2-7; D is tentatively TRBD1 or TRBD2 (6 bases each). V lost 0 bases and J 2 bases, leaving 12 bases between the germline ends. The CDR3 runs 15 residues. Germline V gives CDR1 SGHKS, CDR2 YYEKEE (reference sequence). CDR3 amino acids: CASSLGGGMAYEQYF. The CDR3, as DNA: TGTGCCAGCAGCTTGGGAGGGGGGATGGCCTACGAGCAGTACTTC.

V and J are TRBV19 and TRBJ2-3; tentative D call: TRBD2 (5 bases). CDR1 and CDR2 (germline): LNHDA, SQIVND (reference sequence). The CDR3 loop spans 14 amino acids. V was shortened by 5 bases and J by 0 bases, with 9 bases between the two germline ends. This CDR3 is CASSPRTSTDTQYF. For the CDR3, the DNA is TGTGCCAGTAGTCCCAGGACTAGCACAGATACGCAGTATTTT.

This clone showed up just once. CDR3 in amino acids: CASSPGGGGIYGYTF. CDR3 sequence (DNA): TGCGCCAGCAGCCCCGGTGGAGGGGGTATCTATGGCTACACCTTC. The genes are TRBV4-1 and TRBJ1-2; maybe TRBD1 (6 bases). V was shortened by 4 bases and J by 4 bases, with 16 bases between the two germline ends. This CDR3 contains 15 residues. Per germline, CDR1 MGHRA and CDR2 YSYEKL.

The V gene is TRBV12-3 or TRBV12-4, the J gene TRBJ1-2; TRBD1 might be the D (5 bases). This CDR3 comprises 13 residues. Trimming took off 5 bases at V and 6 bases at J, with 13 bases between the two ends. The DNA for the CDR3 is TGTGCCAGCAGTCTGGGGGGAGAGCATGGCTACACCTTC. Translating it yields CASSLGGEHGYTF.

CDR3 amino acids: CASSPEGGVVEKLFF. The CDR3 DNA reads TGTGCCAGCAGTCCCGAGGGGGGCGTCGTTGAAAAACTGTTTTTT. The J gene is TRBJ1-4, the V gene TRBV28; D may be TRBD1 (6 bases). The CDR3 contains 15 residues. Germline V gene data show CDR1 as MDHEN and CDR2 as SYDVKM. The V gene lost 5 bases and the J gene lost 7 bases, with 17 bases spanning the gap. The full variable domain, with the rest looked up from reference TRBV28 and TRBJ1-4, is DVKVTQSSRYLVKRTGEKVFLECVQDMDHENMFWYRQDPGLGLRLIYFSYDVKMKEKGDIPEGYSVSREKKERFSLILESASTNQTSMYLCASSPEGGVVEKLFFGSGTQLSVL.

This chain links TRBV6-2 or TRBV6-3 with TRBJ1-2; TRBD1 agrees at 12 bases. CDR1 and CDR2 from the germline V gene are MNHEY and SVGEGT. The CDR3 runs 16 residues. V dropped 7 bases and J dropped 2; count of bases not matched to a gene: 8. CDR3 coding DNA: TGTGCCAGCACCCCAGGGACAGGGGGCGTAAACTATGGCTACACCTTC. The encoded protein is CASTPGTGGVNYGYTF.

V usage is TRBV18 and J usage is TRBJ1-2; no definite D call. The length of the CDR3 is 15 residues. Trimming took off 1 base at V and 2 bases at J, with 11 bases between the two ends. Germline V lookup: CDR1 KGHSH, CDR2 LQKENI. CDR3 coding DNA: TGTGCCAGCTCACCACTACCTGAGGGCAACTATGGCTACACCTTC. Amino acid sequence: CASSPLPEGNYGYTF.

V gene TRBV3-1 (or the pseudogene TRBV3-2) combines with J gene TRBJ1-2, with D maybe TRBD1 (6 bases). V was pared by 1 base and J by 7 bases, with 10 bases between. The CDR3 has 13 amino acids. The V gene's germline CDR1 is LGHDT and CDR2 YNNKEL (reference sequence). CDR3 nucleotides: TGTGCCAGCAGCCAAGGAACCAGGGGTGGCTACACCTTC. Protein product: CASSQGTRGGYTF.

This chain uses TRBV24-1 with TRBJ1-2; perhaps TRBD1 as D (5 bases). CDR1 is KGHDR, CDR2 SFDVKD, per germline. The CDR3 is 17 amino acids. Trimming cost V 3 bases and J 6 bases, with 22 bases left between them. As DNA, the CDR3 is TGTGCCACCAGTGATACGGGGAGTACGGGACTGGTGAATGGCTACACCTTC. This codes for CATSDTGSTGLVNGYTF.

This chain uses TRBV6-6 with TRBJ1-6; D gene unclear. Germline CDR1 MNHNY, CDR2 SVGAGI (reference sequence). The V end lost 5 bases, the J end lost 5 bases, and 4 bases lay between the germline ends. The CDR3 runs 12 residues. This chain's CDR3 is CASSGDNSPLHF. DNA for the CDR3: TGTGCCAGCAGTGGGGATAATTCACCCCTCCACTTT.

The rearrangement joins TRBV19 to TRBJ1-1; possible D gene TRBD1, 6 bases. There are 15 residues in the CDR3. Germline V gene sequence: CDR1 LNHDA, CDR2 SQIVND (reference sequence). Trimming pared 2 bases from V and 3 bases from J, leaving 13 bases between. The CDR3 DNA is TGTGCCAGTAGTATATTAGGACAGCTATACACTGAAGCTTTCTTT. As protein: CASSILGQLYTEAFF. Drawing the rest from reference TRBV19 and TRBJ1-1, the complete variable domain is DGGITQSPKYLFRKEGQNVTLSCEQNLNHDAMYWYRQDPGQGLRLIYYSQIVNDFQKGDIAEGYSVSREKKESFPLTVTSAQKNPTAFYLCASSILGQLYTEAFFGQGTRLTVV.

This chain joins TRBV6-5 and TRBJ2-2; 8 bases align to TRBD1. Germline V CDR1 and CDR2: MNHEY, SVGAGI. This CDR3 comprises 14 residues. V shed 5 bases and J 6 bases; nucleotides not matched to a gene: 5. CDR3 DNA sequence: TGTGCCAGCAGTCTAACGGGACAGGCCGGGGAGCTGTTTTTT. Its protein is CASSLTGQAGELFF.

The chain recombines TRBV25-1 with TRBJ1-4; D possibly corresponds to TRBD1 (5 bases). The CDR3 consists of 15 residues. Germline assignment: CDR1 MGHDK and CDR2 SYGVNS. Trimming removed 2 bases at V and 4 bases at J, with 11 bases between. CDR3 amino acids: CASSEPGTGNEKLFF. The CDR3 DNA sequence: TGTGCCAGCAGTGAACCCGGGACTGGTAATGAAAAACTGTTTTTT.

The chain employs TRBV28 and TRBJ1-5, with D perhaps matching TRBD1 (5 bases). Trimming took off 6 bases at V and 3 bases at J, with 15 bases between the two ends. The CDR3 extends over 15 amino acids. Germline assignment: CDR1 MDHEN and CDR2 SYDVKM. CDR3 in amino acids: CASSKGWTPNQPQHF. For the CDR3, the DNA is TGTGCCAGCAGCAAAGGATGGACACCCAATCAGCCCCAGCATTTT. Looking up the rest from reference TRBV28 and TRBJ1-5 gives the full variable domain: DVKVTQSSRYLVKRTGEKVFLECVQDMDHENMFWYRQDPGLGLRLIYFSYDVKMKEKGDIPEGYSVSREKKERFSLILESASTNQTSMYLCASSKGWTPNQPQHFGDGTRLSIL.

The V call is TRBV9, the J call TRBJ2-7; 7 bases agree with TRBD1. The germline V gene has CDR1 SGDLS and CDR2 YYNGEE. This CDR3 contains 15 residues. Trimming cost V 0 bases and J 6 bases; bases outside gene matches: 9. CDR3: CASSVDSGGKTEQYF. Written as DNA, the CDR3 is TGTGCCAGCAGCGTAGACTCAGGGGGAAAAACCGAGCAGTACTTC.

The rearrangement links TRBV7-9 to TRBJ2-2; TRBD1 might be the D (6 bases). The germline CDR1 and CDR2 sequences are SEHNR and FQNEAQ (reference sequence). The CDR3 runs 17 residues. Trimming removed 6 bases from V and 0 bases from J, with 17 bases in between. The CDR3 sequence is CASSSSVKGANTGELFF. CDR3 sequence (DNA): TGTGCCAGCAGTAGTTCGGTCAAGGGGGCGAACACCGGGGAGCTGTTTTTT.

A single count supports this clone. The V and J genes are TRBV11-2 and TRBJ1-5; possibly TRBD1 for D (5 bases). Trimming removed 0 bases from V and 4 bases from J, with 10 bases in between. Germline CDR1 is SGHAT and CDR2 is FQNNGV. CDR3 length: 15 amino acids. The CDR3 region has the DNA TGTGCCAGCAGCTTAGATGGGTCAGGGAATCAGCCCCAGCATTTT. Protein sequence: CASSLDGSGNQPQHF. The whole variable domain, remainder taken from reference TRBV11-2 and TRBJ1-5, is EAGVAQSPRYKIIEKRQSVAFWCNPISGHATLYWYQQILGQGPKLLIQFQNNGVVDDSQLPKDRFSAERLKGVDSTLKIQPAKLEDSAVYLCASSLDGSGNQPQHFGDGTRLSIL.

The chain employs TRBV4-3 and TRBJ1-5; perhaps TRBD1 as D (6 bases). CDR3 length equals 15 residues. The ends were cut back, 4 bases at V and 5 bases at J, with 15 bases in the middle. Germline V gene lookup returns CDR1 LGHNA and CDR2 YSLEER. The CDR3 coding sequence is TGCGCCAGCAGCCGCTTAACAGGGAGGGATCAGCCCCAGCATTTT. This codes for CASSRLTGRDQPQHF.

As for this clone: The same CDR3 also results from other DNA sequences found in this sample. The chain employs TRBV20-1 and TRBJ2-7; no reliable D call. The CDR3 loop spans 11 amino acids. Germline lookup yields CDR1 DFQATT and CDR2 SNEGSKA (reference sequence). V lost 6 bases to trimming and J lost 4 bases, with 10 bases between them. CDR3 sequence reads: CSALLGYEQYF. The CDR3 nucleotides read TGCAGTGCACTTTTGGGGTACGAGCAGTACTTC.

The V call is TRBV5-6, the J call TRBJ1-5; the D is unclear. The germline gives CDR1 SGHDT, CDR2 YYEEEE. Trimming took 1 base from V and 1 from J, leaving 6 bases between them. This CDR3 is built from 14 residues. The CDR3 reads CASSLSMSNQPQHF. The CDR3, as DNA: TGTGCCAGCAGCTTGAGCATGAGCAATCAGCCCCAGCATTTT.

V and J are TRBV3-1 (or the pseudogene TRBV3-2) and TRBJ1-6; D remains ambiguous. The germline gives CDR1 LGHDT, CDR2 YNNKEL (reference sequence). V lost 2 bases, J lost 16 bases, and 30 bases lay in between. The CDR3 sequence is 18 residues long. CDR3 nucleotides: TGTGCCAGCAGCCAAACCCAGATCGGGGTTAGCGGCCGGCAGTGGCTCCACTTT. This translates into CASSQTQIGVSGRQWLHF.

This clone was seen a single time. The chain is built from TRBV6-1 and TRBJ1-3, with D possibly matching TRBD1 (6 bases). Trimming took off 0 bases at V and 4 bases at J, with 22 bases between the two ends. This CDR3 is built from 19 residues. Per germline, CDR1 MNHNS and CDR2 SASEGT. CDR3 sequence (DNA): TGTGCCAGCAGTGAAGCGTTGTGGAGCTACAGGGAGAGAGGAAACACCATATATTTT. This sequence encodes CASSEALWSYRERGNTIYF.

The chain links TRBV10-2 to TRBJ2-3, with TRBD2 matching over 8 bases. Germline V CDR1 and CDR2: WSHSY, SAAADI. J gave up 4 bases and V 2 bases, and 2 bases lay outside the gene matches. This CDR3 has 14 residues. CDR3 nucleotide sequence: TGCGCCAGCAGTGAGCGGGGGGGCCCAGATACGCAGTATTTT. It encodes CASSERGGPDTQYF.

This chain connects TRBV5-1 to TRBJ2-1; 13 bases align to TRBD2. V shed 3 bases and J 5 bases; nucleotides not matched to a gene: 2. Germline CDR1 and CDR2: SGHRS and YFSETQ. The length of the CDR3 is 15 residues. The CDR3 nucleotides are TGCGCCAGCAGCTCGGGACTAGCGGGGAACAATGAGCAGTTCTTC. Amino acids: CASSSGLAGNNEQFF.

The chain combines TRBV30 with TRBJ1-6; D not resolved. Germline V gene data show CDR1 as GTSNPN and CDR2 as SVGIG (reference sequence). V was trimmed by 0 bases and J by 10 bases, leaving 13 bases between them. The CDR3 is made up of 14 amino acids. The CDR3 loop reads CAWSVLDKESPLHF. DNA for the CDR3: TGTGCCTGGAGTGTGCTAGACAAGGAGTCACCCCTCCACTTT.

CDR3 amino acids: CASSRQGRNTEAFF. The CDR3 DNA reads as TGTGCCAGCAGTCGACAGGGGCGGAACACTGAAGCTTTCTTT. The chain carries TRBV27 and TRBJ1-1, with 8 bases identical to TRBD1. Germline V gene lookup returns CDR1 MNHEY and CDR2 SMNVEV (reference sequence). This CDR3 is 14 amino acids long. The J segment lost 1 base and the V segment lost 5 bases, leaving 3 bases of the junction unmatched.

The genes are TRBV19 and TRBJ1-1, with D uncertain. CDR1 LNHDA and CDR2 SQIVND come from the germline V gene (reference sequence). Deletions cut 7 bases from V and 0 bases from J, with 12 bases between. The CDR3 has 14 residues. The CDR3 region is CASIPGPLNTEAFF. The CDR3 nucleotides read TGTGCCAGTATCCCCGGGCCGTTGAACACTGAAGCTTTCTTT.